One sample yielded the 24 T cell receptor beta chains listed below, sequenced in a study of cytomegalovirus exposure and HLA in healthy donors. Primers: 60 Vbeta forward and 13 Jbeta reverse. Profiling relied on immunoSEQ multiplex PCR, and the TCRdb table lists in-frame clones only, not all of them. The sample carries approximately 86,000 clones, 70% to 85% recorded once. Sequencing used PBMCs. Receptor source: a man aged 55-75 years in good health and CMV-seronegative.

This chain uses TRBV18 with TRBJ2-5; 8 bases agree with TRBD2. V lost 3 bases, J lost 2 bases, and 8 bases stayed unmatched. The length of the CDR3 is 16 residues. Germline V gene lookup returns CDR1 KGHSH and CDR2 LQKENI. The CDR3 coding sequence is TGTGCCAGCTCACCGAGGTCGGGGGGGCAACAAGAGACCCAGTACTTC. Protein: CASSPRSGGQQETQYF.

This clone was observed a handful of times. V usage is TRBV5-1 and J usage is TRBJ2-3; no clear D. The CDR3 spans 14 residues. Trimming left V 4 bases short and J 0 bases short, with 9 bases between. CDR1 SGHRS and CDR2 YFSETQ come from the germline V gene. The CDR3 nucleotides are TGCGCCAGCAGCGAGAGTTCAAGCACAGATACGCAGTATTTT. Amino acid sequence: CASSESSSTDTQYF.

The rearrangement uses TRBV19 and TRBJ2-2; D possibly corresponds to TRBD1 (5 bases). Germline V lookup: CDR1 LNHDA, CDR2 SQIVND (reference sequence). CDR3 length: 15 residues. V was clipped by 4 bases and J by 1 base, with 10 bases between them. In DNA form, the CDR3 reads TGTGCCAGTAGTAACCTGCAGGGGAACACCGGGGAGCTGTTTTTT. This sequence encodes CASSNLQGNTGELFF.

This chain joins TRBV5-4 and TRBJ2-2; TRBD1 matches at 7 bases. Germline trimming cut 7 bases from V and 6 bases from J; bases unmatched to any gene: 3. The CDR3 sequence is 12 residues long. Per the germline V gene, CDR1 is SGHNT and CDR2 is YYREEE (reference sequence). This chain's CDR3 is CASHRGAGELFF. For the CDR3, the DNA is TGTGCCAGCCACAGGGGCGCCGGGGAGCTGTTTTTT.

The V and J genes are TRBV29-1 and TRBJ1-1; the D gene is possibly TRBD1 (6 bases). The CDR3 is made up of 14 amino acids. V was cut by 3 bases and J by 4 bases, with 15 bases left in between. Germline V gene sequence: CDR1 SQVTM, CDR2 ANQGSEA. CDR3 sequence (DNA): TGCAGCGTTGAGCCCGACAGGTTTCGCACTGAAGCTTTCTTT. Protein sequence: CSVEPDRFRTEAFF. Full variable domain (outside the CDR3, taken from reference TRBV29-1 and TRBJ1-1): SAVISQKPSRDICQRGTSLTIQCQVDSQVTMMFWYRQQPGQSLTLIATANQGSEATYESGFVIDKFPISRPNLTFSTLTVSNMSPEDSSIYLCSVEPDRFRTEAFFGQGTRLTVV.

The chain combines TRBV10-1 with TRBJ2-7; 7 nucleotides align to TRBD2. From germline, CDR1 is WNHNN and CDR2 SYGVQD (reference sequence). The junction had 11 bases not matched to a gene; V was cut back by 10 bases and J by 2 bases. This CDR3 has 14 residues. The CDR3 DNA sequence: TGCGCCACCTCTCTAGCGGAGTACCCCTACGAGCAGTACTTC. Amino acids: CATSLAEYPYEQYF.

The chain uses TRBV4-2 and TRBJ1-2, with D possibly matching TRBD1 (5 bases). V lost 1 base to trimming and J lost 8 bases, with 11 bases between them. Germline-derived CDR1 and CDR2 are LGHNA and YNFKEQ. This CDR3 contains 13 residues. CDR3 region: CASSQGGAVGYTF. CDR3 in DNA: TGTGCCAGCAGCCAAGGGGGCGCGGTGGGCTACACCTTC.

V and J are TRBV5-1 and TRBJ1-2, with 9 bases fitting TRBD1. The germline V gene has CDR1 SGHRS and CDR2 YFSETQ. This CDR3 contains 15 residues. The V gene end was trimmed by 0 bases and the J gene end by 6 bases; junction bases not matched to a gene: 6. The CDR3 region is CASSLEGQGIDGYTF. In nucleotides, the CDR3 is TGCGCCAGCAGCTTGGAGGGACAGGGAATCGATGGCTACACCTTC.

V and J are TRBV7-9 and TRBJ2-7; TRBD1 aligns across 11 bases. Germline CDR1 SEHNR, CDR2 FQNEAQ (reference sequence). This CDR3 is built from 14 residues. V lost 4 bases and J lost 2; bases outside the gene matches: 1. In nucleotides, the CDR3 is TGTGCCAGCAGCTGGGGACAGGGGGCCTACGAGCAGTACTTC. This translates into CASSWGQGAYEQYF.

V gene TRBV7-9 combines with J gene TRBJ1-3; possibly TRBD1 for D (5 bases). Trimming stripped 5 bases from V and 0 bases from J, with 14 bases between. The CDR3 has 16 residues. Germline loops: CDR1 SEHNR, CDR2 FQNEAQ (reference sequence). The CDR3 loop reads CASSPFDSYSGNTIYF. DNA for the CDR3: TGTGCCAGCAGCCCCTTCGACAGCTACTCTGGAAACACCATATATTTT. The full variable domain, its missing parts supplied by reference TRBV7-9 and TRBJ1-3, is DTGVSQNPRHKITKRGQNVTFRCDPISEHNRLYWYRQTLGQGPEFLTYFQNEAQLEKSRLLSDRFSAERPKGSFSTLEIQRTEQGDSAMYLCASSPFDSYSGNTIYFGEGSWLTVV.

The rearrangement joins TRBV4-1 to TRBJ2-5; 10 bases agree with TRBD1. The V and J ends lost 2 bases and 5 bases, in that order; junction bases with no gene match: 5. CDR1 is MGHRA, CDR2 YSYEKL, per germline. The CDR3 consists of 15 residues. The CDR3 region is CASSQRTGGFETQYF. The DNA of the CDR3 is TGCGCCAGCAGCCAAAGGACAGGGGGATTTGAGACCCAGTACTTC.

This clone was picked up a small number of times. The chain employs TRBV11-2 and TRBJ1-2; D is perhaps TRBD1 (5 bases). Germline values: CDR1 SGHAT, CDR2 FQNNGV. The CDR3 spans 13 residues. Trimming removed 2 bases at V and 2 bases at J, with 6 bases between. This CDR3 is CASSLRQNYGYTF. In DNA, the CDR3 is TGTGCCAGCAGCTTACGACAGAACTATGGCTACACCTTC.

The chain combines TRBV19 with TRBJ2-1; 8 bases agree with TRBD2. The CDR3 spans 16 residues. Germline CDR1 is LNHDA and CDR2 is SQIVND (reference sequence). V was clipped by 10 bases and J by 9 bases; unmatched bases: 20. The CDR3 reads CATDNRPRRGVGEQFF. The CDR3 nucleotides are TGTGCCACCGATAACCGCCCCCGGCGGGGGGTGGGTGAGCAGTTCTTC.

This chain links TRBV4-3 with TRBJ2-1; 11 bases are a match to TRBD2. The germline gives CDR1 LGHNA, CDR2 YSLEER. V was clipped by 0 bases and J by 8 bases; unmatched bases: 12. The CDR3 length is 18 residues. In nucleotides, the CDR3 is TGCGCCAGCAGCCAAGATCCCCTCCGTAGCGGGGGGGCCCATGAGCAGTTCTTC. Its translation: CASSQDPLRSGGAHEQFF.

V gene TRBV5-1 combines with J gene TRBJ2-7, with TRBD1 matching 7 bases. Germline CDR1 reads SGHRS; CDR2 reads YFSETQ. The CDR3 consists of 14 residues. V dropped 4 bases and J dropped 0; count of bases not matched to a gene: 4. The CDR3 DNA sequence: TGCGCCAGCAGCCCCGGGACAGCCTCCTACGAGCAGTACTTC. This encodes CASSPGTASYEQYF.

V is TRBV5-1 and J is TRBJ2-3; 11 nucleotides line up with TRBD1. The CDR3 consists of 16 residues. Germline CDR1 is SGHRS and CDR2 is YFSETQ. Germline trimming cut 3 bases from V and 5 bases from J; bases unmatched to any gene: 8. The CDR3 loop reads CASSWETGTGGDTQYF. The DNA of the CDR3 is TGCGCCAGCAGCTGGGAAACCGGGACAGGGGGAGATACGCAGTATTTT. Supplemented by reference TRBV5-1 and TRBJ2-3, the full variable domain reads KAGVTQTPRYLIKTRGQQVTLSCSPISGHRSVSWYQQTPGQGLQFLFEYFSETQRNKGNFPGRFSGRQFSNSRSEMNVSTLELGDSALYLCASSWETGTGGDTQYFGPGTRLTVL.

This clone was seen a single time. The gene calls are TRBV6-1 and TRBJ2-7; 8 bases fit TRBD2. The germline gives CDR1 MNHNS, CDR2 SASEGT. The CDR3 totals 14 residues. Unmatched junction bases numbered 8, after V lost 8 bases and J lost 2 bases. The CDR3 coding sequence is TGTGCCAGCGCTCCACGCGGGGGGCCCTACGAGCAGTACTTC. Translated, it gives CASAPRGGPYEQYF.

This chain links TRBV7-8 with TRBJ1-6; TRBD1 might be the D (6 bases). CDR1 SGHVS and CDR2 FQNEAQ come from the germline V gene. CDR3 length equals 16 residues. V was cut by 1 base and J by 7 bases, with 14 bases left in between. The CDR3 reads CASSLDPQGRNSPLHF. CDR3 sequence (DNA): TGTGCCAGCAGCTTAGACCCCCAGGGGCGGAATTCACCCCTCCACTTT.

This clone was seen only once. This sequence joins TRBV6-5 and TRBJ2-3, with TRBD1 identical over 7 bases. Per germline, CDR1 MNHEY and CDR2 SVGAGI. The CDR3 contains 14 residues. The V and J ends lost 6 bases and 4 bases, in that order; junction bases with no gene match: 7. The CDR3 DNA reads as TGTGCCAGCAGACAAGACAGGGCGGCAGATACGCAGTATTTT. Protein: CASRQDRAADTQYF.

The chain couples TRBV19 to TRBJ2-3; the D gene is possibly TRBD1 (7 bases). The length of the CDR3 is 15 residues. Trimming left V 3 bases short and J 0 bases short, with 10 bases between. Germline V gene lookup returns CDR1 LNHDA and CDR2 SQIVND (reference sequence). Written as DNA, the CDR3 is TGTGCCAGTAGTATTCAGGGGGGAAGCACAGATACGCAGTATTTT. Protein product: CASSIQGGSTDTQYF. The whole variable domain, remainder taken from reference TRBV19 and TRBJ2-3, is DGGITQSPKYLFRKEGQNVTLSCEQNLNHDAMYWYRQDPGQGLRLIYYSQIVNDFQKGDIAEGYSVSREKKESFPLTVTSAQKNPTAFYLCASSIQGGSTDTQYFGPGTRLTVL.

This chain connects TRBV6-6 to TRBJ2-7, with D possibly TRBD1 on 6 matching bases. Germline lookup yields CDR1 MNHNY and CDR2 SVGAGI (reference sequence). The V and J ends lost 6 bases and 2 bases respectively, with 14 bases between them. The CDR3 has 14 residues. The CDR3: CASSKTGQTYEQYF. CDR3 coding DNA: TGTGCCAGCAGCAAAACCGGACAGACCTACGAGCAGTACTTC.

This clone showed up just a few times. The chain joins TRBV7-9 to TRBJ2-1, with 7 nucleotides matching TRBD2. With 0 bases clipped from V and 6 bases from J, the junction kept 2 bases outside the gene matches. From germline, CDR1 is SEHNR and CDR2 FQNEAQ (reference sequence). This CDR3 has 14 residues. The CDR3 sequence is CASSLATSSNEQFF. CDR3 nucleotides: TGTGCCAGCAGCTTAGCGACTAGCAGCAATGAGCAGTTCTTC.

The chain carries TRBV19 and TRBJ1-2; D might be TRBD1 (6 bases). The CDR3 covers 13 residues. The V end was cut by 5 bases, the J end by 6 bases, with 13 bases between. Looked up from germline, CDR1 is LNHDA and CDR2 is SQIVND (reference sequence). The CDR3 spells CASSVWTDHGYTF. CDR3 nucleotides: TGTGCCAGTAGTGTTTGGACAGATCATGGCTACACCTTC.

This chain connects TRBV18 to TRBJ1-2; TRBD1 aligns across 12 bases. Germline CDR1 is KGHSH and CDR2 is LQKENI. Trimming at V came to 1 base and at J to 7 bases, leaving 4 bases not matched to a gene. The CDR3 totals 15 residues. The CDR3 loop is CASSPQGQGASGYTF. DNA of the CDR3: TGTGCCAGCTCACCACAGGGACAGGGGGCGAGTGGCTACACCTTC.